The 17 T cell receptor beta chains listed next were all sequenced from one sample in a study of blood T cell repertoires in COVID-19. Profiled with immunoSEQ multiplex PCR; TCRdb holds only in-frame clones, not every one. The table includes around 180,000 clones, 74% detected once. Sequences were obtained from peripheral blood. These receptors were collected from a woman of 80 years or more with acute or convalescent COVID-19.

The chain has TRBV7-9 and TRBJ1-4; 7 bases align to TRBD1. Germline V lookup: CDR1 SEHNR, CDR2 FQNEAQ (reference sequence). Trimming cost V 5 bases and J 3 bases; bases outside gene matches: 9. This CDR3 comprises 16 residues. CDR3 sequence: CASSPRRDRPNEKLFF. The CDR3 region has the DNA TGTGCCAGCAGCCCCCGCCGGGACAGACCTAATGAAAAACTGTTTTTT.

The chain has TRBV3-1 (or the pseudogene TRBV3-2) and TRBJ2-5; 10 bases line up with TRBD2. The germline gives CDR1 LGHDT, CDR2 YNNKEL (reference sequence). The V gene end was trimmed by 0 bases and the J gene end by 5 bases; junction bases not matched to a gene: 12. CDR3 length equals 18 residues. CDR3 sequence (DNA): TGTGCCAGCAGCCAAGAGAGAAGCGGGAGGGCCTTGGGGGAGACCCAGTACTTC. Its protein is CASSQERSGRALGETQYF.

This clone has just one count. J is TRBJ1-2 and V is TRBV28; TRBD1 agrees at 9 bases. The ends lost 4 bases at V and 2 bases at J; junction bases unmatched: 11. Germline-derived CDR1 and CDR2 are MDHEN and SYDVKM. The CDR3 runs to 17 residues. As DNA, the CDR3 is TGTGCCAGCAGTTCCCACCTCGGACAGGGGAGGAACTATGGCTACACCTTC. Its translation is CASSSHLGQGRNYGYTF.

Comment on this clone: A junction end diverges from the germline sequence, so it may reflect a read error. The V gene is TRBV28, the J gene TRBJ2-7, with 11 nucleotides matching TRBD1. The CDR3 has 16 amino acids. The germline CDR1 and CDR2 sequences are MDHEN and SYDVKM. CDR3 DNA sequence: TGTGCCAGCAGTGTAGCCCGGATAAGGACAGGGGGCAAGCAGTGCTTC. Translated, it gives CASSVARIRTGGKQCF.

The chain couples TRBV2 to TRBJ2-3; 7 bases match TRBD2. After removal of 2 bases from V and 0 bases from J, the junction contained 8 bases not matched to a gene. Germline values: CDR1 SNHLY, CDR2 FYNNEI. The CDR3 totals 17 residues. Here the CDR3 reads CASSELKAGFSTDTQYF. The DNA of the CDR3 is TGTGCCAGCAGTGAATTGAAAGCGGGATTCAGCACAGATACGCAGTATTTT.

The rearrangement uses TRBV5-6 and TRBJ2-3; 10 bases align to TRBD2. CDR1 and CDR2 (germline): SGHDT, YYEEEE. The CDR3 runs 17 residues. V lost 4 bases and J lost 2; bases outside the gene matches: 10. CDR3: CASSRSLAGNLTDTQYF. As DNA, the CDR3 is TGTGCCAGCAGCCGGTCACTAGCGGGGAACCTCACAGATACGCAGTATTTT. Combining the CDR3 with reference TRBV5-6 and TRBJ2-3 gives the whole variable domain DAGVTQSPTHLIKTRGQQVTLRCSPKSGHDTVSWYQQALGQGPQFIFQYYEEEERQRGNFPDRFSGHQFPNYSSELNVNALLLGDSALYLCASSRSLAGNLTDTQYFGPGTRLTVL.

The DNA for the CDR3 is TGCAGCTACCTAGTTGGGACAGCGAACACTGAAGCTTTCTTT. As protein: CSYLVGTANTEAFF. The chain is built from TRBV29-1 and TRBJ1-1; TRBD1 matches 7 bases. J lost 1 base, V lost 8 bases, and 10 bases had no gene match. CDR3 size: 14 residues. Germline CDR1 SQVTM, CDR2 ANQGSEA.

This CDR3 is CASSTRTGVEQYF. DNA of the CDR3: TGTGCCAGCAGCACCCGGACAGGGGTCGAGCAGTACTTC. This chain links TRBV9 with TRBJ2-7; 9 nucleotides match TRBD1. Germline V lookup: CDR1 SGDLS, CDR2 YYNGEE. CDR3 length: 13 amino acids. V gave up 4 bases and J gave up 6 bases; unmatched junction bases: 5.

This clone has just a few counts. V usage is TRBV28 and J usage is TRBJ1-3; possibly TRBD1 for D (6 bases). V lost 8 bases and J lost 0, with 14 bases in between. The V gene's germline CDR1 is MDHEN and CDR2 SYDVKM. The CDR3 consists of 15 residues. The DNA of the CDR3 is TGTGCCAGCGGGGGGGGCCGAAACTCTGGAAACACCATATATTTT. This gives the protein CASGGGRNSGNTIYF.

A single count supports this clone. The CDR3: CASSKGLAGIQETQYF. The CDR3 DNA sequence: TGTGCCAGCAGCAAAGGACTAGCGGGAATACAAGAGACCCAGTACTTC. The chain recombines TRBV28 with TRBJ2-5; 12 positions agree with TRBD2. V lost 6 bases to trimming and J lost 2 bases; unmatched junction nucleotides: 7. The germline V gene encodes CDR1 MDHEN and CDR2 SYDVKM. This CDR3 has 16 residues.

The CDR3 DNA follows: TGTGCCATCAGTGAAGGCGGGAGGCAAACTGAAGCTTTCTTT. Its protein product is CAISEGGRQTEAFF. V usage is TRBV10-3 and J usage is TRBJ1-1; D is uncertain. Germline CDR1 ENHRY, CDR2 SYGVKD. Trimming shortened V by 3 bases and J by 5 bases, and 13 bases separated the two germline ends. The CDR3 length is 14 residues.

The chain has TRBV21-1 and TRBJ2-1; the D call TRBD2 from the table was never checked on the DNA. TRBV21-1 has pseudogene status. There are 14 residues in the CDR3. CDR3 loop: CASSRRGVGNEQFF. CDR3 sequence (DNA): TGTGCCAGCAGCCGACGGGGGGTGGGGAATGAGCAGTTCTTC.

The chain carries TRBV5-1 and TRBJ2-2; 7 nucleotides line up with TRBD1. The germline V gene has CDR1 SGHRS and CDR2 YFSETQ. The CDR3 totals 16 residues. Unmatched junction bases numbered 5, after V lost 3 bases and J lost 0 bases. In DNA form, the CDR3 reads TGCGCCAGCAGCTCGAGGACAGGTACGAACACCGGGGAGCTGTTTTTT. Protein: CASSSRTGTNTGELFF.

The chain couples TRBV30 to TRBJ2-2, with D possibly matching TRBD1 (6 bases). Germline CDR1 reads GTSNPN; CDR2 reads SVGIG (reference sequence). Trimming removed 1 base from V and 2 bases from J, with 11 bases in between. The CDR3 runs to 15 residues. Here the CDR3 reads CAWSALRGNTGELFF. CDR3 nucleotide sequence: TGTGCCTGGAGTGCCCTCAGGGGAAACACCGGGGAGCTGTTTTTT.

DNA for the CDR3: TGTGCCAGCAGCGATCGACAGGGTCTGAATGGCTACACCTTC. Amino acids: CASSDRQGLNGYTF. This chain connects TRBV7-9 to TRBJ1-2; 7 nucleotides agree with TRBD1. Trimming took 5 bases from V and 6 from J; bases not matched to a gene: 9. The germline gives CDR1 SEHNR, CDR2 FQNEAQ (reference sequence). There are 14 residues in the CDR3.

The genes are TRBV6-6 and TRBJ2-1; 11 nucleotides line up with TRBD1. With 5 bases clipped from V and 1 base from J, the junction kept 4 bases outside the gene matches. This CDR3 contains 16 residues. Germline assignment: CDR1 MNHNY and CDR2 SVGAGI (reference sequence). The CDR3 DNA is TGTGCCAGCAGTAGCGGGACAGGGGGGTCCTACAATGAGCAGTTCTTC. Protein: CASSSGTGGSYNEQFF.

V gene TRBV7-2 combines with J gene TRBJ1-1, with D possibly being TRBD1 (5 bases). The CDR3 contains 15 residues. With 1 base removed from V and 0 bases from J, the gap between germline ends came to 9 bases. Germline loops: CDR1 SGHTA, CDR2 FQGNSA. The CDR3 spells CASSLGGHLNTEAFF. DNA of the CDR3: TGTGCCAGCAGCTTAGGAGGACACTTGAACACTGAAGCTTTCTTT.